These T cell receptor beta chains were read from a single sample in a study of technical replicates of blood from a few donors. Sequencing used immunoSEQ multiplex PCR; TCRdb keeps in-frame clones, though not all of them. The sample lists 14,000 or so clones, roughly 84% occurring once. The sample comprised PBMCs. Every receptor here comes from a human donor in good health. The CDR3 runs from the conserved cysteine through the conserved F or W. The D gene is left open where the match is weak. A clone size is listed for some rows: how often the clone was seen (once, few, many), or a class if it is expanded.

J gene | clone size | V gene | D gene | CDR3 DNA | CDR3 protein
TRBJ2-2 | once | TRBV28 | TRBD1 | TGTGCCAGCAGTTCCCTCGACAGGGGGTCCGGGGAGCTGTTTTTT | CASSSLDRGSGELFF
TRBJ2-7 | few | TRBV6-1 | TRBD2 | TGTGCCAGCAGTGAAGGACTAGCGGGATCCTACGAGCAGTACTTC | CASSEGLAGSYEQYF
TRBJ2-5 | NA | TRBV5-4 | NA | TGTGCCAGCAGCCCGGGGGTTTATGGGGGAGAAGAGACCCAGTACTTC | CASSPGVYGGEETQYF
TRBJ1-4 | NA | TRBV6-5 | NA | TGTGCCAGCAGTTACTCGAGGCGGATTAATGAAAAACTGTTTTTT | CASSYSRRINEKLFF
TRBJ1-1 | NA | TRBV6-5 | NA | TGTGCCAGCAGCCTAACGCGGAAAGGGGACACTGAAGCTTTCTTT | CASSLTRKGDTEAFF
TRBJ2-2 | NA | TRBV29-1 | TRBD2 | TGCAGCGTTGGGGGACTAGCGGAGAACACCGGGGAGCTGTTTTTT | CSVGGLAENTGELFF
TRBJ2-4 | once | TRBV2 | NA | TGTGCCAGCAGTGAATTAGGGGAAAACATTCAGTACTTC | CASSELGENIQYF
TRBJ2-2 | NA | TRBV7-9 | NA | TGTGCCAGCAGCTTAGTCCAGGGGAACACCGGGGAGCTGTTTTTT | CASSLVQGNTGELFF
TRBJ2-1 | NA | TRBV9 | TRBD2 | TGTGCCAGCAGCCCTTCGCAGCGGGAGCAGAACTACAATGAGCAGTTCTTC | CASSPSQREQNYNEQFF
TRBJ2-5 | NA | TRBV7-9 | TRBD1 | TGTGCCAGCAGCTTAGGAGACAGGGACCCCGTTGAGACCCAGTACTTC | CASSLGDRDPVETQYF
TRBJ2-3 | NA | TRBV4-2 | TRBD2 | TGTGCCAGCAGCCAAGACACACTCCGAGCGGGAGGGCCGCCAGATACGCAGTATTTT | CASSQDTLRAGGPPDTQYF
TRBJ2-1 | NA | TRBV10-3 | NA | TGTGCCATCAGTGAAAGGGAGCGCTCCTACAATGAGCAGTTCTTC | CAISERERSYNEQFF
TRBJ2-2 | NA | TRBV7-8 | TRBD1 | TGTGCCAGCAGCTCTATACAGGGGTCCGGGGAGCTGTTTTTT | CASSSIQGSGELFF
TRBJ2-5 | NA | TRBV30 | TRBD1 | TGTGCCTGGTCGACAGGGTCGGAGACCCAGTACTTC | CAWSTGSETQYF
TRBJ2-3 | NA | TRBV15 | TRBD2 | TGTGCCACCAGCAGAGATAACCTAGCGGGAGATACGCAGTATTTT | CATSRDNLAGDTQYF
TRBJ2-5 | NA | TRBV19 | TRBD2 | TGTGCCAGTAGTATTCATCTAGGGACTAGGCAAGAGACCCAGTACTTC | CASSIHLGTRQETQYF
TRBJ1-2 | NA | TRBV10-3 | NA | TGTGCCATCAGTGACACACAGGGTCTGGGGCATGGCTACACCTTC | CAISDTQGLGHGYTF
TRBJ2-1 | NA | TRBV5-1 | TRBD2 | TGCGCCAGCAGCACCCTGAGGGAGGGAGGGAATGAGCAGTTCTTC | CASSTLREGGNEQFF
TRBJ2-1 | NA | TRBV4-2 | TRBD2 | TGTGCCAGCAGCCTAACTAGCGGAGACTCCTACAATGAGCAGTTCTTC | CASSLTSGDSYNEQFF
TRBJ2-4 | NA | TRBV7-2 | TRBD2 | TGTGCCAGCAGCTTTGCTAGCGGGGACCCCAGCATTCAGTACTTC | CASSFASGDPSIQYF
TRBJ1-1 | NA | TRBV5-1 | NA | TGCGCCAGCAGCTTGGAGACAGCTTTTAACACTGAAGCTTTCTTT | CASSLETAFNTEAFF
TRBJ2-5 | once | TRBV4-2 | TRBD2 | TGTGCCAGCAGCCAAACAGGGACTAGCGGGACCCAAGAGACCCAGTACTTC | CASSQTGTSGTQETQYF
TRBJ1-1 | NA | TRBV10-3 | NA | TGTGCCATCAGTGTGGGGGCGGACACTGAAGCTTTCTTT | CAISVGADTEAFF
TRBJ1-5 | NA | TRBV4-1 | TRBD1 | TGCGCCAGCAGCCAAGATGGGACAGGCAATCAGCCCCAGCATTTT | CASSQDGTGNQPQHF
TRBJ2-1 | NA | TRBV28 | TRBD2 | TGTGCCAGCACTCCTAGCGGGAGTGTCTATGAGCAGTTCTTC | CASTPSGSVYEQFF
TRBJ2-5 | NA | TRBV5-1 | NA | TGCGCCAGCAGTATCGGATCAGCAGGGCGTCAAGAGACCCAGTACTTC | CASSIGSAGRQETQYF
TRBJ1-5 | NA | TRBV19 | NA | TGTGCCAGTACCGCCCCCAGGGACAACAATCAGCCCCAGCATTTT | CASTAPRDNNQPQHF
TRBJ2-7 | NA | TRBV10-1 | NA | TGCGCCAGCAGTCCCTCACTAGCCGGGTCCTACGAGCAGTACTTC | CASSPSLAGSYEQYF
TRBJ2-1 | NA | TRBV19 | NA | TGTGCCAGTAGTATAGAGTCTAGCGTGTACAATGAGCAGTTCTTC | CASSIESSVYNEQFF
TRBJ2-7 | once | TRBV5-1 | TRBD1 | TGCGCCAGCAGCATAACAGGGGTTCCCCTCTACGAGCAGTACTTC | CASSITGVPLYEQYF
TRBJ2-5 | NA | TRBV11-1 | TRBD2 | TGTGCCAGCAGCAACCTAGCGGGAGTGACGGAGACCCAGTACTTC | CASSNLAGVTETQYF
TRBJ2-2 | NA | TRBV6-1 | NA | TGTGCCAGCAGTGATCCGCGGGACAGCTACACCGGGGAGCTGTTTTTT | CASSDPRDSYTGELFF
TRBJ1-1 | NA | TRBV10-3 | NA | TGTGCCATCAGCCCTCAGGAGGGCATGAACACTGAAGCTTTCTTT | CAISPQEGMNTEAFF
TRBJ2-1 | once | TRBV5-1 | TRBD2 | TGCGCCAGCAGCTACCCGGGACTAGCGGGAGTTGCCTCCTACAATGAGCAGTTCTTC | CASSYPGLAGVASYNEQFF
TRBJ2-7 | NA | TRBV30 | NA | TGTGCCTGGATAGGGGAAAACTACGAGCAGTACTTC | CAWIGENYEQYF
TRBJ2-3 | NA | TRBV9 | TRBD2 | TGTGCCAGCAGCGTAGATTGGACTAGCGGGAGTTATAGCACAGATACGCAGTATTTT | CASSVDWTSGSYSTDTQYF
TRBJ1-2 | NA | TRBV12-2 | NA | TGTGCAAGTCGCTTAGGGCAGATTTTCTATGGCTACACCTTC | CASRLGQIFYGYTF
TRBJ2-1 | NA | TRBV7-3 | TRBD1 | TGTGCCAGCAGCGCAGACAGGGATGGTGAGCAGTTCTTC | CASSADRDGEQFF
TRBJ1-2 | NA | TRBV5-5 | NA | TGTGCCAGCAGCCTTCAGGGTAACGGGAACTATGGCTACACCTTC | CASSLQGNGNYGYTF
TRBJ2-5 | NA | TRBV10-3 | TRBD1 | TGTGCCATCAGTGCCGGGACAGGGGTAGAGACCCAGTACTTC | CAISAGTGVETQYF
TRBJ2-3 | NA | TRBV29-1 | NA | TGCAGCGTTGATCCCAGGGTCACAGATACGCAGTATTTT | CSVDPRVTDTQYF
TRBJ2-3 | NA | TRBV18 | NA | TGTGCCAGCTCACCCCCAGGGGCCGATACGCAGTATTTT | CASSPPGADTQYF
TRBJ2-1 | NA | TRBV10-3 | TRBD2 | TGTGCCATCAGGACTAGCGGGAGGCCCTTGGATGAGCAGTTCTTC | CAIRTSGRPLDEQFF
TRBJ1-6 | NA | TRBV10-1 | TRBD1 | TGCGCCAGCAGTGAACAGACAGGGGGATCACCCCTCCACTTT | CASSEQTGGSPLHF
TRBJ2-7 | NA | TRBV27 | NA | TGTGCCAGCAGTTCGCCCGGTGGGGCCAGGGACGAGCAGTACTTC | CASSSPGGARDEQYF
TRBJ1-2 | NA | TRBV18 | NA | TGTGCCAGCTCACCGGCCGGGGAGGCTCGTCAAGGCTACACCTTC | CASSPAGEARQGYTF
TRBJ1-2 | NA | TRBV5-1 | NA | TGCGCCAGCAGCTTCTGGGCTGGCTATGGCTACACCTTC | CASSFWAGYGYTF
TRBJ2-1 | NA | TRBV4-2 | TRBD2 | TGTGCCAGCAGCCGGACTAGCGGGGACTACAATGAGCAGTTCTTC | CASSRTSGDYNEQFF
TRBJ1-3 | NA | TRBV9 | NA | TGTGCCAGCAGCGTAGCAGACTCTGGAAACACCATATATTTT | CASSVADSGNTIYF
TRBJ1-5 | NA | TRBV29-1 | TRBD1 | TGCAGCGTTGGATCCGGGACAGGGTCCAATCAGCCCCAGCATTTT | CSVGSGTGSNQPQHF
TRBJ2-1 | NA | TRBV5-1 | NA | TGCGCCAGCAGCTTACAAAGCTCCTACAATGAGCAGTTCTTC | CASSLQSSYNEQFF
TRBJ2-2 | NA | TRBV7-6 | TRBD1 | TGTGCCAGCAGCTTAGCGGGACAGGCCGGAAACACCGGGGAGCTGTTTTTT | CASSLAGQAGNTGELFF
TRBJ2-2 | NA | TRBV2 | TRBD1 | TGTGCCAGCAGTGAACAGGGGGCGCACACCGGGGAGCTGTTTTTT | CASSEQGAHTGELFF
TRBJ1-5 | few | TRBV19 | TRBD1 | TGTGCCAGTAGAACGACAGGGGGCTCCAATCAGCCCCAGCATTTT | CASRTTGGSNQPQHF
TRBJ2-3 | large | TRBV27 | TRBD2 | TGTGCCAGCAGTCCCTCAGGAGCGGGATGGATCATAGATACGCAGTATTTT | CASSPSGAGWIIDTQYF
TRBJ2-7 | NA | TRBV5-6 | NA | TGTGCCAGCAGCTTGGTAGGCAGGGAGGACGAGCAGTACTTC | CASSLVGREDEQYF
TRBJ2-2 | NA | TRBV19 | NA | TGTGCCAGTATGGGTAGGAGGGGATACACCGGGGAGCTGTTTTTT | CASMGRRGYTGELFF